The next 15 T cell receptor beta chains were all read from a single sample in a study of shared clonotypes between healthy human individuals. Here immunoSEQ multiplex PCR was the method, and the copy in TCRdb shows in-frame clones only, minus some. The sample has approximately 88,000 clones; 60% to 70% are singletons. The material sequenced was memory CD8+ T cells sorted from blood. Described subset: CD45RO+ cells pooled with CCR7-negative TemRA cells. Receptors were obtained from a man aged 25-45 years in good health.

V gene TRBV25-1 combines with J gene TRBJ1-5; weak D call: TRBD1 (5 bases). Germline CDR1 MGHDK, CDR2 SYGVNS. The V gene lost 2 bases and the J gene lost 4 bases, with 9 bases spanning the gap. The CDR3 is made up of 14 amino acids. CDR3 sequence (DNA): TGTGCCAGCAGTGAAGGGGGGGGTAATCAGCCCCAGCATTTT. It encodes CASSEGGGNQPQHF.

The chain carries TRBV4-2 and TRBJ2-7; 8 bases align to TRBD2. Germline V gene data show CDR1 as LGHNA and CDR2 as YNFKEQ. Germline trimming cut 0 bases from V and 5 bases from J; bases unmatched to any gene: 9. The CDR3 is 16 residues long. CDR3 loop: CASSQEWPGGIHEQYF. DNA of the CDR3: TGTGCCAGCAGCCAAGAGTGGCCGGGAGGGATCCACGAGCAGTACTTC.

This rearrangement joins TRBV6-5 to TRBJ2-6; possible D gene TRBD2, 6 bases. The CDR3 length is 15 residues. Trimming left V 4 bases short and J 1 base short, with 8 bases between. Germline V gene lookup returns CDR1 MNHEY and CDR2 SVGAGI. The CDR3 DNA is TGTGCCAGCAGTTCGGGGGTTTCTGGGGCCAACGTCCTGACTTTC. Protein: CASSSGVSGANVLTF.

The chain recombines TRBV6-6 with TRBJ1-5; 7 nucleotides match TRBD1. Per the germline V gene, CDR1 is MNHNY and CDR2 is SVGAGI (reference sequence). V lost 5 bases, J lost 10 bases, and 8 bases stayed unmatched. The CDR3 is made up of 13 amino acids. CDR3 residues: CASSTGTAHPQHF. In nucleotides, the CDR3 is TGTGCCAGCAGTACCGGGACAGCTCACCCCCAGCATTTT.

The chain couples TRBV6-1 to TRBJ2-7, with D unresolved. The CDR3 sequence is 15 residues long. V was shortened by 2 bases and J by 0 bases, with 11 bases between the two germline ends. Germline CDR1 and CDR2: MNHNS and SASEGT. The CDR3 protein is CASSELENNSYEQYF. The CDR3 DNA reads as TGTGCCAGCAGTGAATTAGAGAATAACTCCTACGAGCAGTACTTC.

The chain recombines TRBV27 with TRBJ2-5; 10 positions agree with TRBD1. The CDR3 consists of 17 residues. Trimming removed 5 bases from V and 5 bases from J; junction bases left unmatched: 14. Germline V CDR1 and CDR2: MNHEY, SMNVEV (reference sequence). CDR3 bases: TGTGCCAGCAGTCCAACCGATAACTGGACAGGGGGGGAGACCCAGTACTTC. Translated: CASSPTDNWTGGETQYF.

This clone was recorded a few times. V and J are TRBV7-2 and TRBJ2-7; D tentatively reads TRBD1 or TRBD2 (7 bases each). Germline loops: CDR1 SGHTA, CDR2 FQGNSA. CDR3 length: 15 amino acids. The V and J ends lost 2 bases and 4 bases respectively, with 15 bases between them. The CDR3 DNA reads TGTGCCAGCAGCTTACTTCAGGGGGGGGTTTACGAGCAGTACTTC. Encoded protein: CASSLLQGGVYEQYF.

This clone was detected only a few times. V usage is TRBV19 and J usage is TRBJ1-5; D possibly corresponds to TRBD1 (6 bases). V lost 2 bases, J lost 7 bases, and 12 bases lay in between. Germline values: CDR1 LNHDA, CDR2 SQIVND (reference sequence). This CDR3 has 14 amino acids. The DNA for the CDR3 is TGTGCCAGTAGTATACAGGGGCTGGGACAGCCCCAGCATTTT. This gives the protein CASSIQGLGQPQHF. Looking up the rest from reference TRBV19 and TRBJ1-5 gives the full variable domain: DGGITQSPKYLFRKEGQNVTLSCEQNLNHDAMYWYRQDPGQGLRLIYYSQIVNDFQKGDIAEGYSVSREKKESFPLTVTSAQKNPTAFYLCASSIQGLGQPQHFGDGTRLSIL.

The CDR3 region is CASSLRLAGGYNEQFF. In DNA, the CDR3 is TGTGCCAGTAGTCTCAGACTAGCGGGAGGGTACAATGAGCAGTTCTTC. V and J are TRBV19 and TRBJ2-1, with 14 bases identical to TRBD2. V shed 5 bases and J 4 bases; nucleotides not matched to a gene: 4. Germline CDR1 reads LNHDA; CDR2 reads SQIVND (reference sequence). The CDR3 runs to 16 residues.

This clone was recorded only once. This chain uses TRBV6-5 with TRBJ2-7; unclear D gene. This CDR3 is built from 15 residues. Trimming removed 3 bases from V and 3 bases from J, with 15 bases in between. Germline CDR1 MNHEY, CDR2 SVGAGI. The CDR3 coding sequence is TGTGCCAGCAGTTATTTCGGCCCGAATCTCTACGAGCAGTACTTC. Amino acids: CASSYFGPNLYEQYF.

The genes are TRBV10-1 and TRBJ2-1; 10 bases are shared with TRBD2. The germline gives CDR1 WNHNN, CDR2 SYGVQD (reference sequence). This CDR3 spans 14 amino acids. After removal of 6 bases from V and 6 bases from J, the junction contained 5 bases not matched to a gene. The CDR3 DNA reads as TGCGCCAGCAGCCCTAGCGGGAGCGGCAATGAGCAGTTCTTC. Protein sequence: CASSPSGSGNEQFF.

The rearrangement uses TRBV6-4 and TRBJ2-3; 12 bases match TRBD2. Germline lookup yields CDR1 MRHNA and CDR2 SNTAGT. V dropped 5 bases and J dropped 0; count of bases not matched to a gene: 3. The CDR3 covers 16 residues. The CDR3 is CASSRTSGDSTDTQYF. For the CDR3, the DNA is TGTGCCAGCAGTCGGACTAGCGGGGACAGCACAGATACGCAGTATTTT.

This chain connects TRBV7-9 to TRBJ2-5; D not certain. The germline V gene has CDR1 SEHNR and CDR2 FQNEAQ (reference sequence). The CDR3 loop spans 14 amino acids. Between the trimmed V and J ends, which lost 5 bases and 5 bases, there was a span of 15 bases. The CDR3 DNA follows: TGTGCCAGCAGCCATGCGGTGGCATGGGAGACCCAGTACTTC. Translating it yields CASSHAVAWETQYF.

The table lists this clone with a few counts. The chain couples TRBV28 to TRBJ1-1; 8 bases align to TRBD1. Trimming at V came to 5 bases and at J to 1 base, leaving 6 bases not matched to a gene. CDR1 MDHEN and CDR2 SYDVKM come from the germline V gene. This CDR3 has 15 amino acids. CDR3 residues: CASSPLDRENTEAFF. The CDR3 nucleotides read TGTGCCAGCAGTCCACTGGACAGGGAGAACACTGAAGCTTTCTTT.

At least ten counts were recorded for this clone. V gene TRBV28 combines with J gene TRBJ1-5, with a tentative D call TRBD1 (6 bases). CDR3 length equals 18 residues. V was trimmed by 5 bases and J by 2 bases, leaving 22 bases between them. Per the germline V gene, CDR1 is MDHEN and CDR2 is SYDVKM. As DNA, the CDR3 is TGTGCCAGCAGTGGGGGGCAGTACCCAAGGGATCGCAATCAGCCCCAGCATTTT. This gives the protein CASSGGQYPRDRNQPQHF.